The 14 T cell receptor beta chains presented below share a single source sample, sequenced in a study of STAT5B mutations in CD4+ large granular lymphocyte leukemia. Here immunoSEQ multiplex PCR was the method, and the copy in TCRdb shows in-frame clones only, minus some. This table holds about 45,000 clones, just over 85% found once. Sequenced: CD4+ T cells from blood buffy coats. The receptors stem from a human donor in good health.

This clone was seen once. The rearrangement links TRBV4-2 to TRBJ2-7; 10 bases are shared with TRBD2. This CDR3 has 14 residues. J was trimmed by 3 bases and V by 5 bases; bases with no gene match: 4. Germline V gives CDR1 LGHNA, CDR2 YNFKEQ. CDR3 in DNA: TGTGCCAGCAGCTCTCGGACTAGCGGCTACGAGCAGTACTTC. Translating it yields CASSSRTSGYEQYF.

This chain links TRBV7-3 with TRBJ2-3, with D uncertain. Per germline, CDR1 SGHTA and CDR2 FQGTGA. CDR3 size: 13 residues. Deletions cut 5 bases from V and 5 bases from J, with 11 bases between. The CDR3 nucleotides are TGTGCCAGCAGCGTGGACGCAGGAGATACGCAGTATTTT. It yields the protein CASSVDAGDTQYF.

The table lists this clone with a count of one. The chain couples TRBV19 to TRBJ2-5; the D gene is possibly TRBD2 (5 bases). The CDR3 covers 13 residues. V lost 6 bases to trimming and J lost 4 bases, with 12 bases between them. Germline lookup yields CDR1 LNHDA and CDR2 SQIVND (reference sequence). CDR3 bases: TGTGCCAGTAGCCCCGGGGTGAGAGAGACCCAGTACTTC. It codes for CASSPGVRETQYF.

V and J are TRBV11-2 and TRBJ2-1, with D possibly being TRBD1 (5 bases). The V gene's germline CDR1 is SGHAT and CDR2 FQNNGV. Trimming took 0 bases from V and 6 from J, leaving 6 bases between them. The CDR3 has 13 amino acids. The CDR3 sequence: CASSLEDSNEQFF. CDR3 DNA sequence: TGTGCCAGCAGCTTAGAAGACAGCAATGAGCAGTTCTTC.

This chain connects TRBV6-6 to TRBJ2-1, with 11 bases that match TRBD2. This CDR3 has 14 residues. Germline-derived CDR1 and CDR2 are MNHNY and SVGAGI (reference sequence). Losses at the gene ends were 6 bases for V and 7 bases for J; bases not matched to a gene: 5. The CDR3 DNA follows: TGTGCCAGCAGGGATAGCGGGAGGGGTAATGAGCAGTTCTTC. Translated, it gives CASRDSGRGNEQFF.

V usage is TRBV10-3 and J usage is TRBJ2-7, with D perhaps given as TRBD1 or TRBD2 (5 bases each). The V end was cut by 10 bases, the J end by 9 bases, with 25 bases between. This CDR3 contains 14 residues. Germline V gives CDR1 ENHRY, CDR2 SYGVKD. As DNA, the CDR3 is TGTGCCACCGGGCGTAGGGACCAATCTGGAGGGCAGTACTTC. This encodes CATGRRDQSGGQYF.

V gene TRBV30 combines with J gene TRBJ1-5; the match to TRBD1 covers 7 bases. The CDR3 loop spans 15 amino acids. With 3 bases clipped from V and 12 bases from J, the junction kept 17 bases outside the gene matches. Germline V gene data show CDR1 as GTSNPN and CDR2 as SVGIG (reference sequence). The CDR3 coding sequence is TGTGCCTGGAGCCCCGCGGAAGGGGGCGCGTCCATCCAGCATTTT. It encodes CAWSPAEGGASIQHF.

DNA for the CDR3: TGCGCCAGCAGCTTGGGTCTCCCTAGCGACACAGATACGCAGTATTTT. It translates to CASSLGLPSDTDTQYF. The V and J genes are TRBV5-1 and TRBJ2-3, with TRBD2 as a possible D gene (6 bases). This CDR3 comprises 16 residues. V lost 0 bases to trimming and J lost 2 bases, with 13 bases between them. Germline CDR1 is SGHRS and CDR2 is YFSETQ. The complete variable domain, with remaining parts taken from reference TRBV5-1 and TRBJ2-3, reads KAGVTQTPRYLIKTRGQQVTLSCSPISGHRSVSWYQQTPGQGLQFLFEYFSETQRNKGNFPGRFSGRQFSNSRSEMNVSTLELGDSALYLCASSLGLPSDTDTQYFGPGTRLTVL.

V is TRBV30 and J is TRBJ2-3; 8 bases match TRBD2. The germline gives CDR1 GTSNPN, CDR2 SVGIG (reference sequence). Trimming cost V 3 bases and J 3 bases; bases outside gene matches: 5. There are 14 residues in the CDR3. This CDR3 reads CAWSHTGGTDTQYF. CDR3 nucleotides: TGTGCCTGGAGCCATACGGGAGGGACAGATACGCAGTATTTT. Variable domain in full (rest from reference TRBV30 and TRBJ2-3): SQTIHQWPATLVQPVGSPLSLECTVEGTSNPNLYWYRQAAGRGLQLLFYSVGIGQISSEVPQNLSASRPQDRQFILSSKKLLLSDSGFYLCAWSHTGGTDTQYFGPGTRLTVL.

This chain's CDR3 is CASSLGTQGGEAFF. CDR3 DNA sequence: TGCGCCAGCAGCCTAGGAACCCAGGGAGGCGAAGCTTTCTTT. The chain couples TRBV5-1 to TRBJ1-1; TRBD1 is a possible D gene (5 bases). The germline CDR1 and CDR2 sequences are SGHRS and YFSETQ. This CDR3 comprises 14 residues. Between the trimmed V and J ends, which lost 4 bases and 8 bases, there was a span of 18 bases.

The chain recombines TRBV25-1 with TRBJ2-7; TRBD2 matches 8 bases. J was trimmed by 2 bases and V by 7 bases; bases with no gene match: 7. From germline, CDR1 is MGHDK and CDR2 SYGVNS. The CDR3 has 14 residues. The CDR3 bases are TGTGCCAGCACCGGACTAGCTGAAACCTACGAGCAGTACTTC. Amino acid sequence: CASTGLAETYEQYF.

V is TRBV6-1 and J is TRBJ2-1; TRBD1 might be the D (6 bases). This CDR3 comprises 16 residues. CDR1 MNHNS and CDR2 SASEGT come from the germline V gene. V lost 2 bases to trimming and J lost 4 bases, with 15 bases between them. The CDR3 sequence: CASSELDRTSYNEQFF. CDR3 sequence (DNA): TGTGCCAGCAGTGAATTGGACAGAACTTCGTACAATGAGCAGTTCTTC.

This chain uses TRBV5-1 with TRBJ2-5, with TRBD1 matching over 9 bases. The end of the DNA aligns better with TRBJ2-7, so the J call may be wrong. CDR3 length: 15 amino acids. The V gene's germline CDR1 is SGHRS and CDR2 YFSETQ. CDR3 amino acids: CASSLQGAGSYEQYF. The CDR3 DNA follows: TGCGCCAGCAGCTTACAGGGGGCCGGCTCCTACGAGCAGTACTTC.

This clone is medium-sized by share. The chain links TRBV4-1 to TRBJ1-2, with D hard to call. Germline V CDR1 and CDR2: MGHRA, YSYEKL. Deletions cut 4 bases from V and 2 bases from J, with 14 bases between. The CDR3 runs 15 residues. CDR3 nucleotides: TGCGCCAGCAGCCCCGGGAGAGGCGACAACTATGGCTACACCTTC. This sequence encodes CASSPGRGDNYGYTF.